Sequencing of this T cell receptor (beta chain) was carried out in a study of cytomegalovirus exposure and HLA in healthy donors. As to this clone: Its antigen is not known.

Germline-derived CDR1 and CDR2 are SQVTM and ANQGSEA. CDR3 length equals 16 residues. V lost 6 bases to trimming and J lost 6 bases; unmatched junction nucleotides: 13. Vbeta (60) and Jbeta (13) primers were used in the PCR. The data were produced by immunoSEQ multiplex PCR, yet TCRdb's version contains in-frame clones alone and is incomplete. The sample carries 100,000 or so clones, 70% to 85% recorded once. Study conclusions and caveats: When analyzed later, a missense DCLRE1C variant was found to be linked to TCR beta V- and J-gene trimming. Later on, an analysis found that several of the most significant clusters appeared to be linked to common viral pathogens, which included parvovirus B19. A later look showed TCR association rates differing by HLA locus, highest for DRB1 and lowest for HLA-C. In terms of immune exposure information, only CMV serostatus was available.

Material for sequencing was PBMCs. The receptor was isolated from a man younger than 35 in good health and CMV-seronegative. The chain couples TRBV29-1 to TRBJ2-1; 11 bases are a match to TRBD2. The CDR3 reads CSVNRLAGTTPNEQFF. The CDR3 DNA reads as TGCAGCGTCAACAGACTAGCGGGGACGACCCCCAATGAGCAGTTCTTC.